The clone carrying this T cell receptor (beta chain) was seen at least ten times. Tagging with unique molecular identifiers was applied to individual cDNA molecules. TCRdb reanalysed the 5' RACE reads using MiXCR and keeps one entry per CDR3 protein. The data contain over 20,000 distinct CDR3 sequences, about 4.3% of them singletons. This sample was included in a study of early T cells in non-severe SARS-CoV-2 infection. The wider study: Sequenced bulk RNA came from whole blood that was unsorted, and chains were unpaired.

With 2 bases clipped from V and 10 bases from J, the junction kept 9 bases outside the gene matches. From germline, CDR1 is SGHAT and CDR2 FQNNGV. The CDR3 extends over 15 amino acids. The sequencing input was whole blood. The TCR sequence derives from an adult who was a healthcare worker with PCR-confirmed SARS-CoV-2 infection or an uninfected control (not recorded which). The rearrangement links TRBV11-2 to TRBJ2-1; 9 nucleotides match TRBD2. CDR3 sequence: CASSLRVAGAEEQFF. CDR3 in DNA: TGTGCCAGCAGCTTACGAGTAGCGGGAGCTGAAGAGCAGTTCTTC.